The T cell receptor beta chain described here comes from a study of T cells in Graves' hyperthyroidism and ophthalmopathy. This CDR3 has 12 residues. The V end lost 4 bases, the J end lost 2 bases, and 8 bases lay between the germline ends. Germline assignment: CDR1 SQVTM and CDR2 ANQGSEA. Researchers amplified the TCR beta CDR3 regions from RNA transcripts. Researchers ran a first-round RT-PCR on the TCR CDR3 using the HTBI primer set. TCRdb itself ran the multiplex PCR reads through MiXCR, one entry per CDR3 protein. The sample consists of 600,000 to 650,000 distinct CDR3 sequences, around 21% of them appearing once. Ophthalmopathy cases scored 3 or more on the Clinical Activity Score and 4 or more on NOSPECS grade, with duration below 3 months.

The specimen was blood. V is TRBV29-1 and J is TRBJ1-1; no firm D call. The TCR originated in a man aged 25 to 45 with Graves' ophthalmopathy. The CDR3 DNA follows: TGCAGCGTTGTTAGAGATAACACTGAAGCTTTCTTT. Its protein is CSVVRDNTEAFF. Looking up the rest from reference TRBV29-1 and TRBJ1-1 gives the full variable domain: SAVISQKPSRDICQRGTSLTIQCQVDSQVTMMFWYRQQPGQSLTLIATANQGSEATYESGFVIDKFPISRPNLTFSTLTVSNMSPEDSSIYLCSVVRDNTEAFFGQGTRLTVV.